Below, 15 T cell receptor beta chains from the same sample are listed, as sequenced in a study of blood T cell repertoires in COVID-19. Libraries were prepared by immunoSEQ multiplex PCR; TCRdb keeps only in-frame clonotypes and omits some of them. This sample carries 40,000 or so clones, 75% to 90% of them seen once, and the ten largest clones take about 4.1%. Sequences were obtained from peripheral blood. The receptors here all came from a man in his 60s with acute or convalescent COVID-19.

The chain carries TRBV7-8 and TRBJ1-6; D possibly corresponds to TRBD1 (6 bases). The V end lost 5 bases, the J end lost 7 bases, and 18 bases lay between the germline ends. Germline V gene lookup returns CDR1 SGHVS and CDR2 FQNEAQ. The CDR3 is made up of 16 amino acids. The CDR3 DNA reads TGTGCCAGCAGCCCAGGGACATTCCAAATGAATTCACCCCTCCACTTT. It encodes CASSPGTFQMNSPLHF.

This sequence joins TRBV9 and TRBJ2-7; TRBD1 might be the D (6 bases). Trimming stripped 4 bases from V and 3 bases from J, with 17 bases between. Germline CDR1 reads SGDLS; CDR2 reads YYNGEE. The length of the CDR3 is 15 residues. The CDR3 bases are TGTGCCAGCAGCCCCGGGTGGGACATAGGCTACGAGCAGTACTTC. Protein: CASSPGWDIGYEQYF.

The V gene is TRBV6-6, the J gene TRBJ2-1, with TRBD2 matching over 12 bases. V dropped 8 bases and J dropped 6; count of bases not matched to a gene: 8. The CDR3 totals 15 residues. The germline CDR1 and CDR2 sequences are MNHNY and SVGAGI (reference sequence). The CDR3 sequence is CASGDPSGRVNEQFF. The CDR3 coding sequence is TGTGCCAGCGGGGATCCTAGCGGGAGGGTCAATGAGCAGTTCTTC.

This CDR3 reads CASSLQRDQPQHF. The CDR3 nucleotides read TGTGCCAGCAGCTTACAGCGGGATCAGCCCCAGCATTTT. J is TRBJ1-5 and V is TRBV7-2; D unresolved. The V gene lost 2 bases and the J gene lost 5 bases, with 7 bases spanning the gap. Germline CDR1 SGHTA, CDR2 FQGNSA. The CDR3 spans 13 residues.

The chain recombines TRBV7-2 with TRBJ2-2; perhaps TRBD1 as D (6 bases). Germline V gives CDR1 SGHTA, CDR2 FQGNSA. This CDR3 spans 15 amino acids. With 5 bases removed from V and 3 bases from J, the gap between germline ends came to 13 bases. The CDR3 is CASSPGHLYTGELFF. For the CDR3, the DNA is TGTGCCAGCAGCCCGGGACACCTATACACCGGGGAGCTGTTTTTT.

About this clone: Distinct nucleotide sequences in the sample also encode this CDR3. V and J are TRBV7-9 and TRBJ2-3; 7 bases line up with TRBD2. Germline CDR1 reads SEHNR; CDR2 reads FQNEAQ (reference sequence). J lost 2 bases, V lost 0 bases, and 2 bases had no gene match. The CDR3 runs to 15 residues. CDR3 protein: CASSLAGGPTDTQYF. The CDR3 region has the DNA TGTGCCAGCAGCTTAGCGGGAGGGCCCACAGATACGCAGTATTTT.

This chain links TRBV18 with TRBJ2-3; D may be TRBD1 (6 bases). The CDR3 spans 17 residues. Germline V lookup: CDR1 KGHSH, CDR2 LQKENI. Between the trimmed V and J ends, which lost 4 bases and 3 bases, there was a span of 20 bases. CDR3 nucleotide sequence: TGTGCCAGCTCACGGAACCTACAGGGAAAGGGGACAGATACGCAGTATTTT. Translated: CASSRNLQGKGTDTQYF.

V and J are TRBV19 and TRBJ1-2; unclear D gene. The CDR3 has 14 residues. CDR1 LNHDA and CDR2 SQIVND come from the germline V gene (reference sequence). V lost 4 bases and J 4 bases, leaving 13 bases between the germline ends. CDR3 amino acids: CASSTRRESYGYTF. CDR3 nucleotides: TGTGCCAGTAGTACTAGACGGGAGTCCTATGGCTACACCTTC.

V is TRBV24-1 and J is TRBJ2-5; TRBD1 aligns across 11 bases. Germline-derived CDR1 and CDR2 are KGHDR and SFDVKD. The CDR3 loop spans 15 amino acids. V lost 4 bases, J lost 5 bases, and 5 bases stayed unmatched. CDR3 loop: CATSDRTGGAETQYF. As DNA, the CDR3 is TGTGCCACCAGTGACCGGACAGGGGGCGCGGAGACCCAGTACTTC.

The genes are TRBV2 and TRBJ2-3; TRBD2 aligns across 14 bases. J gave up 5 bases and V 6 bases, and 13 bases lay outside the gene matches. CDR1 and CDR2 from the germline V gene are SNHLY and FYNNEI. The CDR3 covers 18 residues. CDR3 region: CASRHKATSGRGGDTQYF. DNA of the CDR3: TGTGCCAGCAGGCACAAGGCGACTAGCGGGAGGGGGGGAGATACGCAGTATTTT.

The rearrangement uses TRBV11-2 and TRBJ2-7; possible D gene TRBD2, 7 bases. V was trimmed by 5 bases and J by 5 bases, leaving 25 bases between them. CDR1 is SGHAT, CDR2 FQNNGV, per germline. This CDR3 has 17 amino acids. CDR3 loop: CASSRPGAGAFFNEQYF. CDR3 sequence (DNA): TGTGCCAGCAGCCGTCCGGGGGCGGGAGCCTTCTTCAACGAGCAGTACTTC.

This sequence joins TRBV10-2 and TRBJ2-3; D is perhaps TRBD1 (5 bases). Germline-derived CDR1 and CDR2 are WSHSY and SAAADI. The CDR3 covers 12 residues. Trimming took 4 bases from V and 8 from J, leaving 10 bases between them. CDR3 sequence reads: CASSAGLGTQYF. The CDR3 bases are TGCGCCAGCAGTGCAGGGCTCGGTACGCAGTATTTT.

The chain uses TRBV4-1 and TRBJ1-1, with 8 bases that match TRBD1. Per germline, CDR1 MGHRA and CDR2 YSYEKL. The V segment lost 2 bases and the J segment 2 bases; nucleotides outside the gene matches: 16. The CDR3 has 19 amino acids. The CDR3 loop is CASSQLAMSGTGPNTEAFF. The CDR3 bases are TGCGCCAGCAGCCAATTAGCAATGTCCGGGACAGGTCCAAACACTGAAGCTTTCTTT.

This sequence joins TRBV12-3 or TRBV12-4 and TRBJ1-1, with no clear D. The CDR3 sequence is 12 residues long. The V end lost 5 bases, the J end lost 10 bases, and 14 bases lay between the germline ends. The CDR3 nucleotides are TGTGCCAGCAGTAACCCGGACTGGGGAGCTTTCTTT. Translated: CASSNPDWGAFF.

The chain has TRBV6-5 and TRBJ1-5; 7 nucleotides match TRBD1. This CDR3 contains 15 residues. Per the germline V gene, CDR1 is MNHEY and CDR2 is SVGAGI. Trimming at V came to 6 bases and at J to 1 base, leaving 6 bases not matched to a gene. CDR3 DNA sequence: TGTGCCAGCAGACGGGACAGCGCGAGCAATCAGCCCCAGCATTTT. This gives the protein CASRRDSASNQPQHF.